Given below is one TCR beta chain in context. This specimen comes from a study of blood T cell repertoires in COVID-19. Study overall: Specimens from acute and convalescent COVID-19 originated in the United States, Italy and Spain. PBMCs, B-cell-depleted T cells, or T cells were the source of the cDNA or gDNA that made up the material.

Methods used by the authors: Quantification of nucleated cells was approximated via reference gene primer amplification. Produced via immunoSEQ multiplex PCR; TCRdb's table is partial and in-frame only. That table is the source of V, J and clone size, and D and trimming were worked out from the DNA. The sample holds 30,000 to 35,000 clones, 93% seen once. J gave up 4 bases and V 5 bases, and 3 bases lay outside the gene matches. This CDR3 region has 14 residues. Germline CDR1 SGHVS, CDR2 FNYEAQ. The sequence was collected from a human donor in a cohort sampled during active COVID-19. The sequenced sample consisted of peripheral blood. V is TRBV7-6 and J is TRBJ2-1, with 9 bases that match TRBD2. The DNA for the CDR3 is TGTGCCAGCAGCATGACTAGCGGATACAATGAGCAGTTCTTC. Residues: CASSMTSGYNEQFF.